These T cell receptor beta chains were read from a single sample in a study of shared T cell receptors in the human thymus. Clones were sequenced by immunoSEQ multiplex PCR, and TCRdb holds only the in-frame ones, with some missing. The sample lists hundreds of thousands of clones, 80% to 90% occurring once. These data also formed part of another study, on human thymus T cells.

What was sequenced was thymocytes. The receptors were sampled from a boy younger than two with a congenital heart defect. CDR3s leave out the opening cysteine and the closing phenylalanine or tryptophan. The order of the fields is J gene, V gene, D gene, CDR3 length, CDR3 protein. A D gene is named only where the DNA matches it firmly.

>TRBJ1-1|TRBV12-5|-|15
ASGLAKGPRLNTEAF
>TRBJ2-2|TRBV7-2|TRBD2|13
ASSSSGGATGELF
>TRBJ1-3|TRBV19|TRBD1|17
ASSIGRQGSPLSGNTIY
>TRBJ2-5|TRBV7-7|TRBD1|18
ASSLASSQGAGVRWETQY
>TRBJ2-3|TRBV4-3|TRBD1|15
ASSHDHADRGGGTQY
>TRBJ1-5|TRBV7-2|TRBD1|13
ASSPQGNSNQPQH
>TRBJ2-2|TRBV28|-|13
ASTGGPANTGELF
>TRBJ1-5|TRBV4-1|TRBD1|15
ASSPRDRDTLNQPQH
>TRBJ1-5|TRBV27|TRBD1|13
ASSLSTGDNQPQH
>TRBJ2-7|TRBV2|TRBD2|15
ASSGAGLAGGRREQY
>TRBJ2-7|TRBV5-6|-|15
ASSLIERTTSSYEQY
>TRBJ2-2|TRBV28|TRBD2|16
ASCGGTSGRARTGELF
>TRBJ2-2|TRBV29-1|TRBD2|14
SVAASGSRSTGELF
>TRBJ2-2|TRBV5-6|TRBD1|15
ASSSRTGGCYTGELF
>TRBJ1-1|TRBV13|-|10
ASSTVNTEAF
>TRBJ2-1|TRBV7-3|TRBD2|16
ASSQFGVSGTSYNEQF
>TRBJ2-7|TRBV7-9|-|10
ASSLSGPEQY
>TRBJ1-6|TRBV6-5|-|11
ASLGQGSSPLH
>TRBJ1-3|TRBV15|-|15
ATSRTPDRNSGNTIY
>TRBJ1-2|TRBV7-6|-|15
ASSFPPVDRPAYGYT
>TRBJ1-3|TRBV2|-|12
ASETQGSGNTIY
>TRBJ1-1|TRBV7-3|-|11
ASSLGRVTEAF
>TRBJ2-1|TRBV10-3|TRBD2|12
ATSRTSSYNEQF
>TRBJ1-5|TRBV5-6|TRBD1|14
ASSLEGAFSNQPQH
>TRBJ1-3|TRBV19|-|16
ASSIVPRAPWAGNTIY
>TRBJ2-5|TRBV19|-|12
ASSRRTAQETQY